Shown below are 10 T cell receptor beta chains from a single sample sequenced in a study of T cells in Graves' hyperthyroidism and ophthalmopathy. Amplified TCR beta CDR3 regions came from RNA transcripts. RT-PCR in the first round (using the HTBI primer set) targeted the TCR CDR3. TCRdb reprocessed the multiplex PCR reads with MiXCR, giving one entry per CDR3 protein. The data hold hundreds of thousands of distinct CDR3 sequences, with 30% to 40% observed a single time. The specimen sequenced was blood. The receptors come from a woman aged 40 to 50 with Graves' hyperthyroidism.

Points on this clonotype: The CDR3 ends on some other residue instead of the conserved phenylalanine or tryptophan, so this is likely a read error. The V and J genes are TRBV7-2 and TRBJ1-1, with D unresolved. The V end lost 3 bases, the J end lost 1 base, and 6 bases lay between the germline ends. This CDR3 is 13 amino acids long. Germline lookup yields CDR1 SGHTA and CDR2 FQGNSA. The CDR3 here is CASSLTGNTEAFL. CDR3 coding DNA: TGTGCCAGCAGCTTGACGGGGAACACTGAAGCTTTCCTT.

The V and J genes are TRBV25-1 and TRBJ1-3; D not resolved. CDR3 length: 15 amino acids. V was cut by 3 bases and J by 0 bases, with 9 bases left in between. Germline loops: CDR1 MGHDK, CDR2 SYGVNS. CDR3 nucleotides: TGTGCCAGCAGTGACGAAGGGAGCTCTGGAAACACCATATATTTT. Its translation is CASSDEGSSGNTIYF.

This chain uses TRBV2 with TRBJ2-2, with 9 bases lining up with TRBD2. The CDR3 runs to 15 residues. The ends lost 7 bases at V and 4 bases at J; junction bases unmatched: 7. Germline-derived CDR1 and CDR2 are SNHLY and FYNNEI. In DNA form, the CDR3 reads TGTGCCAGCAAGAAGCGGGGGGTAGGCACCGGGGAGCTGTTTTTT. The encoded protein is CASKKRGVGTGELFF.

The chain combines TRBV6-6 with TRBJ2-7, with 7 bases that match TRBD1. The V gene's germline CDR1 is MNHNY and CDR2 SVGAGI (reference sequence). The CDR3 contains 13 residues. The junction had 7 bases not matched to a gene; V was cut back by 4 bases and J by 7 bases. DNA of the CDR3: TGTGCCAGCAGTTCCACGACAGGGCGGGAGCAGTACTTC. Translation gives CASSSTTGREQYF.

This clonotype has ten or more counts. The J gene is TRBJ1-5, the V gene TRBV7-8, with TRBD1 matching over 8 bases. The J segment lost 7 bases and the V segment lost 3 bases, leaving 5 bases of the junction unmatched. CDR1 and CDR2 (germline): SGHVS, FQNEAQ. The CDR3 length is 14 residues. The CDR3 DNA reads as TGTGCCAGCAGCTTGGGACAGGATATCCAGCCCCAGCATTTT. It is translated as CASSLGQDIQPQHF.

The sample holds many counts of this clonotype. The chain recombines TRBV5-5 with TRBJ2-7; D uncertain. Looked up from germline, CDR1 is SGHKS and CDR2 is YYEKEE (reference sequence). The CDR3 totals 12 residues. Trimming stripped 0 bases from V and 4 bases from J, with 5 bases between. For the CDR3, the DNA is TGTGCCAGCAGCTTGGGCCAGTACGAGCAGTACTTC. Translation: CASSLGQYEQYF.

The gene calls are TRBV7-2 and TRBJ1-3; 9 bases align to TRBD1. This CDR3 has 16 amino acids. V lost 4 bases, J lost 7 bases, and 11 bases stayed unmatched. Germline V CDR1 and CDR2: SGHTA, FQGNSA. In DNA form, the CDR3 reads TGTGCCAGCAGCTCGCGGGACAGGGAAAACGGGAACACCATATATTTT. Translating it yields CASSSRDRENGNTIYF.

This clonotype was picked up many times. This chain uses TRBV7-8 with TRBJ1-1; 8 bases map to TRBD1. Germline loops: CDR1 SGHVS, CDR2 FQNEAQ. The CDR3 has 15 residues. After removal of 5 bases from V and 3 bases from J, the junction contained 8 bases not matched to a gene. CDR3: CASSPRTGWDTEAFF. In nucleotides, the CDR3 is TGTGCCAGCAGCCCCCGGACAGGGTGGGACACTGAAGCTTTCTTT.

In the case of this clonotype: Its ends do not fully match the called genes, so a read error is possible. In nucleotides, the CDR3 is TGTGCCAGCACCGTAGGAGTGGGGCCCGGAGAGACCCAGTACTTC. It is translated as CASTVGVGPGETQYF. This chain links TRBV9 with TRBJ2-5; D is possibly TRBD1 (5 bases). The CDR3 is 15 amino acids. Germline V gene lookup returns CDR1 SGDLS and CDR2 YYNGEE.

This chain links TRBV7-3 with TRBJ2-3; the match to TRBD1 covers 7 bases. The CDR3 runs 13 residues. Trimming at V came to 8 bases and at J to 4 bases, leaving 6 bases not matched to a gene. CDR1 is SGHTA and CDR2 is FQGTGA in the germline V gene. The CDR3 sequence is CASGTAHADTQYF. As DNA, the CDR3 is TGTGCCAGCGGGACAGCTCATGCAGATACGCAGTATTTT.